These 9 T cell receptor beta chains came from one sample sequenced in a study of blood T cell repertoires in COVID-19. TCRdb's copy holds only in-frame clones and misses some; the assay was immunoSEQ multiplex PCR. Here the sample spans under 500,000 clones, around 88% being singletons. Sequenced material: peripheral blood. The source of these receptors is a woman aged 25 to 39 with acute or convalescent COVID-19.

The genes are TRBV4-1 and TRBJ1-1; D gene uncertain. The CDR3 loop spans 14 amino acids. Deletions cut 0 bases from V and 10 bases from J, with 15 bases between. From germline, CDR1 is MGHRA and CDR2 YSYEKL. CDR3 protein: CASSQEARGQIAFF. The CDR3 DNA is TGCGCCAGCAGCCAAGAGGCCAGAGGGCAAATAGCTTTCTTT.

For the CDR3, the DNA is TGTGCCACCGCGAGACAGGGGGCAAGTTGGCAAGAGACCCAGTACTTC. It encodes CATARQGASWQETQYF. The chain uses TRBV3-1 (or the pseudogene TRBV3-2) and TRBJ2-5, with 10 positions matching TRBD1. CDR3 length equals 16 residues. Germline V gives CDR1 LGHDT, CDR2 YNNKEL (reference sequence). Trimming took 10 bases from V and 2 from J; bases not matched to a gene: 13.

This clone was seen a single time. This chain uses TRBV6-6 with TRBJ1-5; the match to TRBD1 covers 9 bases. V shed 5 bases, J shed 3 bases, and the junction held 5 bases outside the gene matches. The CDR3 length is 15 residues. CDR1 is MNHNY and CDR2 is SVGAGI in the germline V gene (reference sequence). The CDR3 DNA sequence: TGTGCCAGCAGTGACCGGGACAGGGTCAATCAGCCCCAGCATTTT. It specifies CASSDRDRVNQPQHF.

This clone showed up just a few times. This sequence joins TRBV6-1 and TRBJ1-5; maybe TRBD1 (5 bases). Between the trimmed V and J ends, which lost 1 base and 11 bases, there was a span of 12 bases. Per the germline V gene, CDR1 is MNHNS and CDR2 is SASEGT. The CDR3 is 13 residues long. CDR3 coding DNA: TGTGCCAGCAGTGAAGGAGTGGTCAGGGCCCAGCATTTT. Translated, it gives CASSEGVVRAQHF.

The gene calls are TRBV7-9 and TRBJ1-2; 9 bases map to TRBD1. This CDR3 contains 17 residues. With V trimmed by 5 bases and J by 4 bases, 14 bases remained unmatched. Germline V lookup: CDR1 SEHNR, CDR2 FQNEAQ (reference sequence). The CDR3 here is CASSPTGTGSGIYGYTF. The DNA of the CDR3 is TGTGCCAGCAGCCCTACCGGGACAGGGTCGGGGATCTATGGCTACACCTTC.

J is TRBJ2-7 and V is TRBV11-2; TRBD2 aligns across 9 bases. V trimming: 5 bases; J trimming: 2 bases; junction bases outside the gene matches: 19. The CDR3 contains 19 residues. CDR1 is SGHAT, CDR2 FQNNGV, per germline. CDR3 sequence: CASSPLFGAAGGRPYEQYF. The CDR3, as DNA: TGTGCCAGCAGCCCCCTTTTTGGGGCAGCGGGGGGTCGCCCCTACGAGCAGTACTTC. The full variable domain, with the rest looked up from reference TRBV11-2 and TRBJ2-7, is EAGVAQSPRYKIIEKRQSVAFWCNPISGHATLYWYQQILGQGPKLLIQFQNNGVVDDSQLPKDRFSAERLKGVDSTLKIQPAKLEDSAVYLCASSPLFGAAGGRPYEQYFGPGTRLTVT.

This chain joins TRBV4-2 and TRBJ1-1; unclear D gene. Between the trimmed V and J ends, which lost 3 bases and 6 bases, there was a span of 17 bases. Germline V gene data show CDR1 as LGHNA and CDR2 as YNFKEQ. The CDR3 has 15 amino acids. The CDR3 region has the DNA TGTGCCAGCAGCCAGCCAAGCCTACTCAGCGCTGAAGCTTTCTTT. Amino acid sequence: CASSQPSLLSAEAFF.

The V call is TRBV5-1, the J call TRBJ2-1, with TRBD1 identical over 9 bases. This CDR3 comprises 15 residues. The V gene end was trimmed by 4 bases and the J gene end by 0 bases; junction bases not matched to a gene: 2. CDR1 SGHRS and CDR2 YFSETQ come from the germline V gene. The CDR3, as DNA: TGCGCCAGCAGCCGGACAGGGGACTCCTACAATGAGCAGTTCTTC. It is translated as CASSRTGDSYNEQFF.

The rearrangement joins TRBV29-1 to TRBJ1-2, with no clear D. The CDR3 totals 13 residues. V gave up 0 bases and J gave up 8 bases, with 13 bases separating them. Germline V gene lookup returns CDR1 SQVTM and CDR2 ANQGSEA. CDR3 in DNA: TGCAGCGTTGAAGAAAGATTTAACAGCGGCTACACCTTC. Protein: CSVEERFNSGYTF.